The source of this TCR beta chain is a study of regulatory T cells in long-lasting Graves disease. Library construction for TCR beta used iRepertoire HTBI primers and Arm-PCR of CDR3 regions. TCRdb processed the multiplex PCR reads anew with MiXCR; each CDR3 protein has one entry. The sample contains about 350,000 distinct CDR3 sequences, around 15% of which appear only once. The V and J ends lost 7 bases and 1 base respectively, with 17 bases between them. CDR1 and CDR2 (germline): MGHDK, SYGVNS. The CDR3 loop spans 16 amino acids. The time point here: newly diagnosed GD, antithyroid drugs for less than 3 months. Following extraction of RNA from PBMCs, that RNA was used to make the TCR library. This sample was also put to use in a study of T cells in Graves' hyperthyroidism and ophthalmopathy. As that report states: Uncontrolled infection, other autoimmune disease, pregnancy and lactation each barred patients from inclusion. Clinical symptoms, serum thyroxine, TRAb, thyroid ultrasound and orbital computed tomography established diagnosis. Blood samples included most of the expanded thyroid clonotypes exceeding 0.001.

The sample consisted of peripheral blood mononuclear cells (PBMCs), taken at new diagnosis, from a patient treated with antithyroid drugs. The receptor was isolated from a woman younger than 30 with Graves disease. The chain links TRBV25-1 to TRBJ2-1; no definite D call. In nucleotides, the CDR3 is TGTGCCAGCACGGACCTAGAAACTATTTCCTACAATGAGCAGTTCTTC. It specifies CASTDLETISYNEQFF.